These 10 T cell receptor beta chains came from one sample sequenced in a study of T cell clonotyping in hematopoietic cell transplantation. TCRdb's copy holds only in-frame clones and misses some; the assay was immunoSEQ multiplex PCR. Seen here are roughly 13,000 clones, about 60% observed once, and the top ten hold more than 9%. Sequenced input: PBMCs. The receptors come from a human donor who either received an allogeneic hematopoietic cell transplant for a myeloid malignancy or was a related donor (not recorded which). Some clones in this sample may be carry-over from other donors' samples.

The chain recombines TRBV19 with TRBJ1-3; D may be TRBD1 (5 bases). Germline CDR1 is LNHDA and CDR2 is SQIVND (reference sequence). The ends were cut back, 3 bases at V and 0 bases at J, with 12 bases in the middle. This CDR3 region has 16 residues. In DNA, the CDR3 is TGTGCCAGTAGTATGGGGGACCGAAGCTCTGGAAACACCATATATTTT. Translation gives CASSMGDRSSGNTIYF.

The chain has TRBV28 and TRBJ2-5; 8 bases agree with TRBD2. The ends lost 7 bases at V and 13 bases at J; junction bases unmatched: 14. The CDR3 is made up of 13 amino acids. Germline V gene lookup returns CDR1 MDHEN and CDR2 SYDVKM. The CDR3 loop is CASTRGAGGRGYF. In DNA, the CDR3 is TGTGCCAGCACCCGAGGGGCGGGGGGCAGGGGGTACTTC.

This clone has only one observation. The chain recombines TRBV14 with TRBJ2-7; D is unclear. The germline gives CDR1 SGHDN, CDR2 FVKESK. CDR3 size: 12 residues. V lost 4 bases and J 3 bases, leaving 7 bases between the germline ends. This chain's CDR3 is CASSPANYEQYF. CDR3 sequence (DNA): TGTGCCAGCAGCCCGGCCAACTACGAGCAGTACTTC. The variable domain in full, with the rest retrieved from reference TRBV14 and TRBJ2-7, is EAGVTQFPSHSVIEKGQTVTLRCDPISGHDNLYWYRRVMGKEIKFLLHFVKESKQDESGMPNNRFLAERTGGTYSTLKVQPAELEDSGVYFCASSPANYEQYFGPGTRLTVT.

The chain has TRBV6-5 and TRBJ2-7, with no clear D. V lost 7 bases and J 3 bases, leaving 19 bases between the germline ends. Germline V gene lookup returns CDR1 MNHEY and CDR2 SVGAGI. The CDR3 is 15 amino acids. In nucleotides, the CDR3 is TGTGCCAGCACACTGAATCCAAAAGGAGTCTACGAGCAGTACTTC. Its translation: CASTLNPKGVYEQYF.

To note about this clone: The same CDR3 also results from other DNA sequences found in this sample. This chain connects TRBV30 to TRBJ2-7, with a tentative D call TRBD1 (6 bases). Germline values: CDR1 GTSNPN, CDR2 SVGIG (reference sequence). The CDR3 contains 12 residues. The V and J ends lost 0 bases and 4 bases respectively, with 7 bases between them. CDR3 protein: CAWSVQGYEQYF. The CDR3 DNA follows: TGTGCCTGGAGTGTACAGGGATACGAGCAGTACTTC.

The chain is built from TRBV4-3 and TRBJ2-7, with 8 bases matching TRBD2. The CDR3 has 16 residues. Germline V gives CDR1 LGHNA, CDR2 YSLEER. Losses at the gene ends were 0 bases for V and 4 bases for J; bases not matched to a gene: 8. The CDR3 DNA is TGCGCCAGCAGCCAAGATTGGCTAGCGGGTGATTACGAGCAGTACTTC. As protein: CASSQDWLAGDYEQYF.

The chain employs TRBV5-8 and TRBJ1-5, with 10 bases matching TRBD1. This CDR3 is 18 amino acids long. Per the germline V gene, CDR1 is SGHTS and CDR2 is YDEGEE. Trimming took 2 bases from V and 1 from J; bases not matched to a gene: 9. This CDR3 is CASSLGQGGLESNQPQHF. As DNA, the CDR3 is TGTGCCAGCAGCTTAGGACAGGGGGGTCTAGAAAGCAATCAGCCCCAGCATTTT.

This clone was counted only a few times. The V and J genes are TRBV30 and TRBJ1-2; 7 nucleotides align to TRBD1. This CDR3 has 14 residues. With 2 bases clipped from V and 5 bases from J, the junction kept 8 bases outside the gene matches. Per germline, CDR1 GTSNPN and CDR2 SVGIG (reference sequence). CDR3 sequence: CAWSLGTERYGYTF. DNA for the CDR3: TGTGCCTGGAGTCTGGGGACAGAACGATATGGCTACACCTTC.

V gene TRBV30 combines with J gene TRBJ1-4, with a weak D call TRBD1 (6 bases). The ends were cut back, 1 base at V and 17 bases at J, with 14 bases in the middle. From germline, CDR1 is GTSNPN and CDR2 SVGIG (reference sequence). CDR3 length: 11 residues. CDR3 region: CAWSEGDNSFF. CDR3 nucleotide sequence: TGTGCCTGGAGTGAGGGGGACAATAGTTTTTTT. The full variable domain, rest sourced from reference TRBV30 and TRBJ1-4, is SQTIHQWPATLVQPVGSPLSLECTVEGTSNPNLYWYRQAAGRGLQLLFYSVGIGQISSEVPQNLSASRPQDRQFILSSKKLLLSDSGFYLCAWSEGDNSFFGSGTQLSVL.

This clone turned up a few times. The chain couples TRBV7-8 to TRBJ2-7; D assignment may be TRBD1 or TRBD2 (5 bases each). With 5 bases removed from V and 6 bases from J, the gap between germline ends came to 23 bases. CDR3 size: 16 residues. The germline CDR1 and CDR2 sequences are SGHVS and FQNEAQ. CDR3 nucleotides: TGTGCCAGCAGCCGAACTCACGAGGGAAGGGACCTCGAGCAGTACTTC. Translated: CASSRTHEGRDLEQYF.